A single sample is the source of the 10 T cell receptor beta chains below, sequenced in a study of beta chain features in type 1 diabetes. Investigators reverse transcribed all isolated RNA, so they sequenced expressed TCRB transcripts. Repertoires were generated with immunoSEQ multiplex PCR, while TCRdb's copy carries only in-frame clones and drops some. The repertoire includes 130,000 or so clones, 9% to 10% of them detected once, and 0.55% to 0.75% sits in the top ten. The sample consisted of central memory CD4+ T cells from blood. The receptor set was obtained from a woman aged 40 to 55 in good health.

In its sample, this clone was seen a few times. This rearrangement joins TRBV7-2 to TRBJ2-1; 9 nucleotides match TRBD2. After removal of 5 bases from V and 6 bases from J, the junction contained 11 bases not matched to a gene. The CDR3 has 16 amino acids. Germline values: CDR1 SGHTA, CDR2 FQGNSA. CDR3 nucleotide sequence: TGTGCCAGCAGCCCATGGGGGCGGGGGGGGATCAATGAGCAGTTCTTC. The encoded protein is CASSPWGRGGINEQFF. Based on the CDR3 plus reference TRBV7-2 and TRBJ2-1, the full variable domain is GAGVSQSPSNKVTEKGKDVELRCDPISGHTALYWYRQSLGQGLEFLIYFQGNSAPDKSGLPSDRFSAERTGGSVSTLTIQRTQQEDSAVYLCASSPWGRGGINEQFFGPGTRLTVL.

Only a few counts were recorded for this clone. The V call is TRBV6-6, the J call TRBJ2-6; D gene unclear. Trimming removed 5 bases at V and 1 base at J, with 6 bases between. This CDR3 comprises 14 residues. Germline-derived CDR1 and CDR2 are MNHNY and SVGAGI (reference sequence). This CDR3 reads CASSRQSGANVLTF. The CDR3 DNA reads as TGTGCCAGCAGTCGACAATCTGGGGCCAACGTCCTGACTTTC.

V usage is TRBV7-2 and J usage is TRBJ2-1; the D is unclear. Germline CDR1 SGHTA, CDR2 FQGNSA. The CDR3 extends over 12 amino acids. Trimming left V 0 bases short and J 11 bases short, with 8 bases between. In DNA form, the CDR3 reads TGTGCCAGCAGCTTAGCGACGACTCAGCAGTTCTTC. This translates into CASSLATTQQFF.

This clone has more than one count but fewer than ten. The chain has TRBV6-1 and TRBJ2-1; 7 bases are a match to TRBD2. The CDR3 contains 14 residues. Germline-derived CDR1 and CDR2 are MNHNS and SASEGT. The trim removed 3 bases at V and 4 bases at J, leaving 3 bases unmatched. CDR3 residues: CASSDYGGYNEQFF. CDR3 DNA sequence: TGTGCCAGCAGTGACTACGGGGGGTACAATGAGCAGTTCTTC.

This clone was found many times. The chain is built from TRBV29-1 and TRBJ2-1; 13 bases align to TRBD2. The germline V gene has CDR1 SQVTM and CDR2 ANQGSEA. Trimming removed 4 bases from V and 12 bases from J; junction bases left unmatched: 15. The CDR3 is made up of 16 amino acids. CDR3: CSVGIRSGLAGRGQFF. In DNA form, the CDR3 reads TGCAGCGTTGGAATCAGATCGGGACTAGCGGGGAGGGGGCAGTTCTTC.

This clone was counted many times. The genes are TRBV19 and TRBJ2-7; the match to TRBD2 covers 9 bases. The germline V gene encodes CDR1 LNHDA and CDR2 SQIVND (reference sequence). With V trimmed by 8 bases and J by 7 bases, 6 bases remained unmatched. This CDR3 has 12 residues. DNA for the CDR3: TGTGCCAGTGCGGGGGGGCCGAGGGAGCAGTACTTC. This translates into CASAGGPREQYF. Looking up the rest from reference TRBV19 and TRBJ2-7 gives the full variable domain: DGGITQSPKYLFRKEGQNVTLSCEQNLNHDAMYWYRQDPGQGLRLIYYSQIVNDFQKGDIAEGYSVSREKKESFPLTVTSAQKNPTAFYLCASAGGPREQYFGPGTRLTVT.

V gene TRBV4-1 combines with J gene TRBJ2-3; TRBD2 agrees at 8 bases. The ends lost 1 base at V and 6 bases at J; junction bases unmatched: 15. Germline V gives CDR1 MGHRA, CDR2 YSYEKL. The CDR3 runs to 18 residues. The CDR3 here is CASSQGRVFGGAADTQYF. In DNA form, the CDR3 reads TGCGCCAGCAGCCAAGGCCGAGTGTTCGGGGGGGCGGCTGATACGCAGTATTTT.

In its sample, this clone was seen many times. CDR3 nucleotides: TGTGCCAGCAGCTTAGGGGCAGGGATCGCCAACTACGAGCAGTACTTC. Amino acids: CASSLGAGIANYEQYF. The gene calls are TRBV7-9 and TRBJ2-7, with D maybe TRBD1 (5 bases). Per germline, CDR1 SEHNR and CDR2 FQNEAQ (reference sequence). Trimming left V 1 base short and J 3 bases short, with 16 bases between. This CDR3 contains 16 residues.

This sequence joins TRBV7-8 and TRBJ2-2; maybe TRBD1 (6 bases). This CDR3 has 16 amino acids. V was shortened by 5 bases and J by 0 bases, with 13 bases between the two germline ends. The V gene's germline CDR1 is SGHVS and CDR2 FQNEAQ. The CDR3 reads CASSPYRVTNTGELFF. CDR3 sequence (DNA): TGTGCCAGCAGCCCCTACAGGGTAACGAACACCGGGGAGCTGTTTTTT.

This clone turned up a few times. The chain joins TRBV4-3 to TRBJ2-7; possibly TRBD2 for D (6 bases). Germline V lookup: CDR1 LGHNA, CDR2 YSLEER. V was cut by 0 bases and J by 2 bases, with 14 bases left in between. This CDR3 is 16 amino acids long. The CDR3 sequence: CASSQDRPSAPYEQYF. The CDR3 DNA reads as TGCGCCAGCAGCCAAGATAGGCCTAGCGCGCCCTACGAGCAGTACTTC.